This T cell receptor (beta chain) derives from a study of identifying expanded T cells in peripheral blood. In its sample, this clone was seen once. Its antigen is as yet unknown. Data came from immunoSEQ multiplex PCR; TCRdb stores just in-frame clones and leaves some out. The table records roughly 61,000 clones, around nine tenths of them present only once. The V gene's germline CDR1 is SNHLY and CDR2 FYNNEI. V lost 6 bases and J 10 bases, leaving 21 bases between the germline ends. CDR3 length: 15 residues. Study observations and caveats: Technical replicates showed about 1.2 changed clones; roughly two weeks 15 to 20; four weeks 19.

This sequence was found in a person aged 18 to 75 in good health. Specimen: blood. This chain links TRBV2 with TRBJ1-4; D ambiguous. The CDR3 reads CASSHPTQRVGKLFF. The CDR3 DNA sequence: TGTGCCAGCAGCCACCCGACCCAGCGGGTGGGAAAACTGTTTTTT.